Following are 4 T cell receptor beta chains from one sample sequenced in a study of blood T cell repertoires in COVID-19. Using immunoSEQ multiplex PCR, the repertoire was profiled, and TCRdb retains in-frame clones only, with some absent. The sample records 73,000 or so clones, around 82% being singletons. The sequencing sample was made of peripheral blood. These receptors all come from an older woman with acute or convalescent COVID-19.

The rearrangement joins TRBV10-3 to TRBJ1-3, with D unresolved. Trimming cost V 1 base and J 0 bases, with 13 bases left between them. The CDR3 is made up of 17 amino acids. Per germline, CDR1 ENHRY and CDR2 SYGVKD. CDR3 sequence: CAISEFLQGVSGNTIYF. The CDR3 DNA reads TGTGCCATCAGTGAGTTTTTACAAGGAGTCTCTGGAAACACCATATATTTT.

This clone was counted once. This rearrangement joins TRBV30 to TRBJ2-1; TRBD2 matches at 14 bases. V was pared by 8 bases and J by 11 bases, with 11 bases of the junction left unmatched. There are 14 residues in the CDR3. Germline CDR1 GTSNPN, CDR2 SVGIG (reference sequence). CDR3 region: CAGRTSGGPRKQFF. In DNA form, the CDR3 reads TGTGCCGGAAGGACTAGCGGGGGGCCTAGAAAGCAGTTCTTC. Complete variable domain (other parts from reference TRBV30 and TRBJ2-1): SQTIHQWPATLVQPVGSPLSLECTVEGTSNPNLYWYRQAAGRGLQLLFYSVGIGQISSEVPQNLSASRPQDRQFILSSKKLLLSDSGFYLCAGRTSGGPRKQFFGPGTRLTVL.

J is TRBJ1-6 and V is TRBV14; 7 nucleotides line up with TRBD1. CDR3 length: 13 amino acids. Germline CDR1 is SGHDN and CDR2 is FVKESK. The V segment lost 3 bases and the J segment 9 bases; nucleotides outside the gene matches: 2. The CDR3 coding sequence is TGTGCCAGCAGCCAGAGACAGGGTTCACCCCTCCACTTT. It yields the protein CASSQRQGSPLHF.

This chain uses TRBV7-9 with TRBJ1-1; TRBD1 is a possible D gene (5 bases). CDR1 and CDR2 (germline): SEHNR, FQNEAQ (reference sequence). V lost 0 bases, J lost 0 bases, and 8 bases lay in between. The CDR3 is 15 amino acids. The CDR3 spells CASSLAKDMNTEAFF. Written as DNA, the CDR3 is TGTGCCAGCAGCTTAGCCAAGGACATGAACACTGAAGCTTTCTTT.